This TCR beta chain came from a study of blood T cell repertoires in COVID-19. V was shortened by 3 bases and J by 3 bases, with 12 bases between the two germline ends. The CDR3 spans 13 residues. CDR1 and CDR2 from the germline V gene are SQVTM and ANQGSEA. Original data processing: Researchers report that nucleated cell counts were estimated from reference gene primer amplification. The assay was immunoSEQ multiplex PCR, and TCRdb's table has in-frame clones only and misses some. That table gives V, J and clone size, and the DNA gave D and trimming. Counted here are a few hundred thousand clones, around 88% occurring once; the ten biggest clones make up over 1.1%.

The chain recombines TRBV29-1 with TRBJ2-7; no definite D call. This receptor was identified in an elderly man with acute or convalescent COVID-19. Sequencing was done on a sample of peripheral blood. The CDR3 bases are TGCAGCGTTGATTGGAGAATTAGCTACGAGCAGTACTTC. Amino acids: CSVDWRISYEQYF.